These T cell receptor beta chains were read from a single sample in a study of T cells in Graves' hyperthyroidism and ophthalmopathy. TCRdb re-called the multiplex PCR reads through MiXCR, storing one row per CDR3 protein. Counted here are hundreds of thousands of distinct CDR3 sequences, about 16% occurring once; the ten biggest clones make up approximately 19%. Material: blood. The receptor source for this set is a woman in her sixties with Graves' ophthalmopathy. Both conserved end residues are part of each CDR3. Each record gives: D gene, V gene, CDR3 protein. D genes are given only for firm matches.

D gene: .
V gene: TRBV5-1
CDR3 protein: CASSWGGRGPDEQYF

D gene: TRBD1
V gene: TRBV7-9
CDR3 protein: CASTLYRGSSYNEQFF

D gene: .
V gene: TRBV28
CDR3 protein: CASSPRHDSPLHF

D gene: .
V gene: TRBV20-1
CDR3 protein: CSASLPREQRGYTF

D gene: TRBD2
V gene: TRBV7-8
CDR3 protein: CASSPRTSGNFGNEQFF

D gene: TRBD2
V gene: TRBV7-6
CDR3 protein: CASSLEAGGPPDTQYF

D gene: .
V gene: TRBV7-6
CDR3 protein: CASTDPGFPYEQYF

D gene: TRBD1
V gene: TRBV24-1
CDR3 protein: CATSDLQVGTGGVPGELFF

D gene: .
V gene: TRBV11-2
CDR3 protein: CASSSQGSSYEQCF

D gene: TRBD2
V gene: TRBV7-6
CDR3 protein: CASSSYSGSTDTQYF

D gene: .
V gene: TRBV12-3/TRBV12-4
CDR3 protein: CASTPGGRTGYTGELFF

D gene: TRBD1
V gene: TRBV10-3
CDR3 protein: CATTRGQVTSYEQYF

D gene: .
V gene: TRBV20-1
CDR3 protein: CSARVEGDEQFF

D gene: .
V gene: TRBV7-9
CDR3 protein: CASSLRSGRTEAFF

D gene: TRBD2
V gene: TRBV20-1
CDR3 protein: CSASWAGVGTDTQYF

D gene: TRBD2
V gene: TRBV11-2
CDR3 protein: CASSQGPRTSPDTQYF

D gene: TRBD2
V gene: TRBV2
CDR3 protein: CASTRSGTSGYFSTDTQYF

D gene: TRBD1
V gene: TRBV5-1
CDR3 protein: CASSSVTGVAETQYF

D gene: TRBD2
V gene: TRBV7-9
CDR3 protein: CASTGTTAGEQYF

D gene: .
V gene: TRBV19
CDR3 protein: CASSMRQGRGTEAFF

D gene: .
V gene: TRBV5-1
CDR3 protein: CASSASTATQYF

D gene: TRBD1
V gene: TRBV20-1
CDR3 protein: CSARVPGQADYEQYF

D gene: .
V gene: TRBV3-1
CDR3 protein: CASSQNRVDTQYF

D gene: .
V gene: TRBV10-1
CDR3 protein: CASSDPASTGSYEQYF

D gene: .
V gene: TRBV5-5
CDR3 protein: CASSGLTTDTQYF

D gene: .
V gene: TRBV19
CDR3 protein: CASSIEASGANVLTF

D gene: .
V gene: TRBV11-2
CDR3 protein: CASSLRGAGDNLDEQYF

D gene: .
V gene: TRBV5-1
CDR3 protein: CASSPGVGGAQPQHF

D gene: TRBD2
V gene: TRBV11-2
CDR3 protein: CASSPTSGGVLEQYF

D gene: TRBD2
V gene: TRBV5-1
CDR3 protein: CASSLATSATDTQYF

D gene: .
V gene: TRBV2
CDR3 protein: CASQQGLSPGNTIYF

D gene: .
V gene: TRBV6-1
CDR3 protein: CASSEAEAPRTRGDSPLHF

D gene: .
V gene: TRBV2
CDR3 protein: CASSEERNTGELFF

D gene: TRBD1
V gene: TRBV12-3/TRBV12-4
CDR3 protein: CASSGSGTGKGYTF

D gene: TRBD2
V gene: TRBV13
CDR3 protein: CAGSLKASGSLKDTDTQYF

D gene: TRBD2
V gene: TRBV20-1
CDR3 protein: CSARKLAGDPDTQYF

D gene: .
V gene: TRBV12-3/TRBV12-4
CDR3 protein: CASSLSGVGEAFF

D gene: .
V gene: TRBV18
CDR3 protein: CASSPMGILSYNEQFF

D gene: .
V gene: TRBV28
CDR3 protein: CASSSSEGYEQYF

D gene: TRBD1
V gene: TRBV6-1
CDR3 protein: CASSDGQAQRTQYF

D gene: .
V gene: TRBV6-5
CDR3 protein: CASSYKGGTDTQYF

D gene: .
V gene: TRBV28
CDR3 protein: CASRTSQAYEQYF

D gene: .
V gene: TRBV28
CDR3 protein: CASSLERGETQYF

D gene: TRBD1
V gene: TRBV19
CDR3 protein: CASSTGQGVVDEQFF

D gene: TRBD2
V gene: TRBV6-2/TRBV6-3
CDR3 protein: CASSYSLAGGTDTQYF

D gene: .
V gene: TRBV3-1
CDR3 protein: CASSTRGAAEAFF

D gene: TRBD2
V gene: TRBV3-1
CDR3 protein: CASSQERLAGDNEQFF